A selection of T cell receptor beta chains follows, all from one sample in a study of T-cell reconstitution after alpha-beta-depleted transplantation in children. TCRdb re-called the PCR reads through MiXCR, storing one row per CDR3 protein. The repertoire holds about 260,000 distinct CDR3 sequences, with roughly 8.2% as singletons. The sequencing here drew on PBMCs, mostly from graft donor cells, taken 180 days after TCRalphabeta/CD19-depleted stem cell transplant. These TCRs come from a male patient younger than 18 who had a stem cell transplant for acute lymphoblastic leukemia, so the T cells may come from the graft donor. Both conserved end residues are part of each CDR3. The D gene is left open where the match is weak. Size is stated for part of the rows, as once, few or many counts, or as a class when the clone is expanded.

J gene: TRBJ1-2; clone size: many; D gene: NA; V gene: TRBV18; CDR3 protein: CASSPEGPPNGYTF; CDR3 DNA: TGTGCCAGCTCACCGGAGGGACCCCCGAACGGCTACACCTTC
J gene: TRBJ1-2; clone size: many; D gene: NA; V gene: TRBV7-9; CDR3 protein: CASSLSFGTARTF; CDR3 DNA: TGTGCCAGCAGCTTATCGTTTGGGACGGCCAGAACCTTC
J gene: TRBJ2-7; clone size: many; D gene: NA; V gene: TRBV7-6; CDR3 protein: CASSEYRVYEQYF; CDR3 DNA: TGTGCCAGCAGCGAATACAGGGTCTACGAGCAGTACTTC
J gene: TRBJ2-1; clone size: medium-sized; D gene: TRBD2; V gene: TRBV12-3/TRBV12-4; CDR3 protein: CASSPVSGRVDNEQFF; CDR3 DNA: TGTGCCAGCAGTCCTGTTAGCGGGAGAGTGGACAATGAGCAGTTCTTC
J gene: TRBJ1-2; clone size: many; D gene: TRBD1; V gene: TRBV29-1; CDR3 protein: CSVGQGAVGYTF; CDR3 DNA: TGCAGCGTAGGACAGGGGGCGGTTGGCTACACCTTC
J gene: TRBJ2-1; clone size: many; D gene: TRBD2; V gene: TRBV29-1; CDR3 protein: CSVEGAGGSYNEQFF; CDR3 DNA: TGCAGCGTTGAGGGAGCGGGGGGCTCCTACAATGAGCAGTTCTTC
J gene: TRBJ2-7; clone size: many; D gene: TRBD1; V gene: TRBV7-9; CDR3 protein: CASSSTGVPYEQYF; CDR3 DNA: TGTGCCAGCAGCTCTACAGGGGTCCCCTACGAGCAGTACTTC
J gene: TRBJ2-7; clone size: many; D gene: NA; V gene: TRBV20-1; CDR3 protein: CSARGLDSYEQYF; CDR3 DNA: TGCAGTGCTAGGGGTCTAGACTCCTACGAGCAGTACTTC
J gene: TRBJ2-2; clone size: many; D gene: NA; V gene: TRBV9; CDR3 protein: CASSETLFTGELFF; CDR3 DNA: TGTGCCAGCAGCGAGACACTTTTCACCGGGGAGCTGTTTTTT
J gene: TRBJ2-5; clone size: many; D gene: NA; V gene: TRBV4-3; CDR3 protein: CASSQDWGLETQYF; CDR3 DNA: TGCGCCAGCAGCCAAGATTGGGGGCTGGAGACCCAGTACTTC
J gene: TRBJ2-3; clone size: NA; D gene: NA; V gene: TRBV5-4; CDR3 protein: CASSLLTGRADTQYF; CDR3 DNA: TGTGCCAGCAGCTTACTGACAGGGAGGGCAGATACGCAGTATTTT
J gene: TRBJ2-7; clone size: few; D gene: TRBD1; V gene: TRBV5-1; CDR3 protein: CASSLGTGVSYEQYF; CDR3 DNA: TGCGCCAGCAGCTTGGGGACAGGGGTATCCTACGAGCAGTACTTC
J gene: TRBJ2-1; clone size: many; D gene: NA; V gene: TRBV5-1; CDR3 protein: CASSVPSGSYNEQFF; CDR3 DNA: TGCGCCAGCAGCGTGCCTTCTGGGTCCTACAATGAGCAGTTCTTC
J gene: TRBJ1-3; clone size: many; D gene: NA; V gene: TRBV9; CDR3 protein: CASSVAVSGNTIYF; CDR3 DNA: TGTGCCAGCAGCGTAGCTGTCAGTGGAAACACCATATATTTT
J gene: TRBJ2-3; clone size: many; D gene: NA; V gene: TRBV29-1; CDR3 protein: CSVASPDTQYF; CDR3 DNA: TGCAGCGTTGCGAGTCCAGATACGCAGTATTTT
J gene: TRBJ2-5; clone size: many; D gene: NA; V gene: TRBV24-1; CDR3 protein: CATGGLSQETQYF; CDR3 DNA: TGTGCCACCGGGGGACTGTCCCAAGAGACCCAGTACTTC
J gene: TRBJ2-3; clone size: many; D gene: NA; V gene: TRBV9; CDR3 protein: CASSALLATSTDTQYF; CDR3 DNA: TGTGCCAGCAGCGCGTTGCTAGCGACTAGCACAGATACGCAGTATTTT
J gene: TRBJ2-7; clone size: many; D gene: TRBD2; V gene: TRBV6-5; CDR3 protein: CASGGLAGGSYEQYF; CDR3 DNA: TGTGCCAGCGGAGGACTAGCGGGAGGATCCTACGAGCAGTACTTC
J gene: TRBJ1-1; clone size: many; D gene: NA; V gene: TRBV4-3; CDR3 protein: CASSQDQGGTEAFF; CDR3 DNA: TGCGCCAGCAGCCAAGATCAGGGAGGCACTGAAGCTTTCTTT
J gene: TRBJ1-3; clone size: NA; D gene: NA; V gene: TRBV4-2; CDR3 protein: CASSQDRWGGALRGSGNTIYF; CDR3 DNA: TGTGCCAGCAGCCAAGATCGTTGGGGGGGGGCCCTCCGGGGGTCTGGAAACACCATATATTTT
J gene: TRBJ2-1; clone size: many; D gene: TRBD1; V gene: TRBV11-1; CDR3 protein: CASKPGQGAVWGSYNEQFF; CDR3 DNA: TGTGCCAGCAAACCCGGACAGGGTGCGGTTTGGGGCTCCTACAATGAGCAGTTCTTC
J gene: TRBJ1-2; clone size: many; D gene: NA; V gene: TRBV20-1; CDR3 protein: CSARVQGRAHGYTF; CDR3 DNA: TGCAGTGCTAGAGTTCAGGGCAGGGCCCATGGCTACACCTTC
J gene: TRBJ2-3; clone size: many; D gene: TRBD2; V gene: TRBV20-1; CDR3 protein: CSASGGRGGRGTDTQYF; CDR3 DNA: TGCAGTGCTAGCGGGGGTCGAGGCGGGAGGGGAACAGATACGCAGTATTTT
J gene: TRBJ2-5; clone size: many; D gene: TRBD2; V gene: TRBV4-1; CDR3 protein: CASSLGTSGVKETQYF; CDR3 DNA: TGCGCCAGCAGCCTCGGGACTAGCGGGGTAAAAGAGACCCAGTACTTC
J gene: TRBJ2-7; clone size: many; D gene: TRBD2; V gene: TRBV5-4; CDR3 protein: CASSFAGGLFNEQYF; CDR3 DNA: TGTGCCAGCAGCTTTGCGGGGGGACTCTTTAATGAGCAGTACTTC
J gene: TRBJ2-7; clone size: few; D gene: TRBD2; V gene: TRBV11-2; CDR3 protein: CASSPPPRKLAGVFYEQYF; CDR3 DNA: TGTGCCAGCAGTCCTCCCCCCCGGAAATTAGCGGGGGTGTTCTACGAGCAGTACTTC
J gene: TRBJ2-1; clone size: many; D gene: NA; V gene: TRBV11-2; CDR3 protein: CASSLAVYNEQFF; CDR3 DNA: TGTGCCAGCAGCTTGGCGGTATACAATGAGCAGTTCTTC
J gene: TRBJ2-1; clone size: many; D gene: TRBD2; V gene: TRBV28; CDR3 protein: CASSLWGGIEEFF; CDR3 DNA: TGTGCCAGCAGTTTATGGGGGGGGATAGAGGAGTTCTTC
J gene: TRBJ2-1; clone size: many; D gene: NA; V gene: TRBV25-1; CDR3 protein: CASSEGLLLAGSYNEQFF; CDR3 DNA: TGTGCCAGCAGTGAGGGCCTCCTACTTGCAGGCTCCTACAATGAGCAGTTCTTC
J gene: TRBJ1-3; clone size: many; D gene: NA; V gene: TRBV20-1; CDR3 protein: CSARDRDSYSGNTIYF; CDR3 DNA: TGCAGTGCTAGAGATCGTGACAGCTACTCTGGAAACACCATATATTTT
J gene: TRBJ2-3; clone size: many; D gene: TRBD2; V gene: TRBV7-2; CDR3 protein: CASSGGGDTQYF; CDR3 DNA: TGTGCCAGCAGCGGGGGGGGGGATACGCAGTATTTT
J gene: TRBJ1-2; clone size: many; D gene: TRBD1; V gene: TRBV10-3; CDR3 protein: CAISGQGGGYTF; CDR3 DNA: TGTGCCATCAGTGGACAGGGGGGTGGCTACACCTTC
J gene: TRBJ1-2; clone size: many; D gene: TRBD1; V gene: TRBV18; CDR3 protein: CASSPPGQGRNGYTF; CDR3 DNA: TGTGCCAGCTCACCACCCGGACAGGGTAGGAATGGCTACACCTTC
J gene: TRBJ2-3; clone size: many; D gene: TRBD2; V gene: TRBV18; CDR3 protein: CASSPLSSGWTDTQYF; CDR3 DNA: TGTGCCAGCTCACCACTATCTAGCGGATGGACAGATACGCAGTATTTT
J gene: TRBJ2-5; clone size: many; D gene: NA; V gene: TRBV6-5; CDR3 protein: CASSYLTGTRQETQYF; CDR3 DNA: TGTGCCAGCAGTTACCTGACAGGGACTCGCCAAGAGACCCAGTACTTC
J gene: TRBJ2-5; clone size: many; D gene: NA; V gene: TRBV9; CDR3 protein: CASSVDGGWGKETQYF; CDR3 DNA: TGTGCCAGCAGCGTAGACGGAGGGTGGGGGAAAGAGACCCAGTACTTC
J gene: TRBJ2-2; clone size: many; D gene: NA; V gene: TRBV7-2; CDR3 protein: CASSHGGSLNTGELFF; CDR3 DNA: TGTGCCAGCAGCCATGGGGGTTCCCTGAACACCGGGGAGCTGTTTTTT
J gene: TRBJ2-3; clone size: many; D gene: TRBD1; V gene: TRBV28; CDR3 protein: CASSSPGETGGTDTQYF; CDR3 DNA: TGTGCCAGCAGTAGCCCGGGGGAAACAGGGGGGACAGATACGCAGTATTTT
J gene: TRBJ1-1; clone size: many; D gene: TRBD1; V gene: TRBV29-1; CDR3 protein: CSVHLGTGGETEAFF; CDR3 DNA: TGCAGCGTCCACCTGGGGACAGGGGGCGAGACTGAAGCTTTCTTT
J gene: TRBJ2-3; clone size: many; D gene: TRBD2; V gene: TRBV18; CDR3 protein: CASSPPFPSGGADTQYF; CDR3 DNA: TGTGCCAGCTCACCACCGTTCCCTAGCGGGGGTGCAGATACGCAGTATTTT
J gene: TRBJ1-4; clone size: many; D gene: NA; V gene: TRBV5-1; CDR3 protein: CASSPGPNEKLFF; CDR3 DNA: TGCGCCAGCAGCCCGGGGCCCAATGAAAAACTGTTTTTT
J gene: TRBJ1-5; clone size: many; D gene: NA; V gene: TRBV6-5; CDR3 protein: CASSYSRIRDSNQPQHF; CDR3 DNA: TGTGCCAGCAGTTACTCCCGTATCCGGGATAGCAATCAGCCCCAGCATTTT
J gene: TRBJ1-1; clone size: many; D gene: TRBD1; V gene: TRBV7-8; CDR3 protein: CASSSRQGPSTEAFF; CDR3 DNA: TGTGCCAGCAGCTCGAGACAGGGCCCGAGCACTGAAGCTTTCTTT